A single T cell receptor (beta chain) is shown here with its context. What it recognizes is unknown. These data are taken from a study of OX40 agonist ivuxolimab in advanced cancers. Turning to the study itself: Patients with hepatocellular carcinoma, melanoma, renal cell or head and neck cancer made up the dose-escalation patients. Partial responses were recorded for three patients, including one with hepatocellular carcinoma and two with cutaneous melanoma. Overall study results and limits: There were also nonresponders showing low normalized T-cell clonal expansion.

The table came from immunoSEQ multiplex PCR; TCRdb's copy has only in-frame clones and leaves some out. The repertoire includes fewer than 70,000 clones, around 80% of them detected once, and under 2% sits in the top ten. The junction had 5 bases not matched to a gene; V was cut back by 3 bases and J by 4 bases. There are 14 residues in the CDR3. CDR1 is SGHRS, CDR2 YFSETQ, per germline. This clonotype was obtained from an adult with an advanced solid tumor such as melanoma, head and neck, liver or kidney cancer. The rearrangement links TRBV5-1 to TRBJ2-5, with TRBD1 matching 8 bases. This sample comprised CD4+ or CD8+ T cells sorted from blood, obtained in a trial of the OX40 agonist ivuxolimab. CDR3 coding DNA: TGCGCCAGCAGCTCGGACAGGGACCTAGAGACCCAGTACTTC. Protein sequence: CASSSDRDLETQYF.